The clone carrying this T cell receptor beta chain was seen only a few times. The antigen remains unidentified. These data are taken from a study of post-analysis software for immune sequencing data. Study background: Recorded disease courses covered relapsing-remitting, secondary progressive and progressive-relapsing multiple sclerosis. Some patients had no subtype annotation. Regarding the study as a whole: Four to six TRBV segments, including TRBV5-6, TRBV5-1 and TRBV20-1, were more frequent in patients than controls. There was significantly lower normalized Chao1 diversity in multiple sclerosis patients than in controls.

Trimming removed 3 bases from V and 6 bases from J, with 15 bases in between. This CDR3 region has 13 residues. Germline CDR1 and CDR2: DFQATT and SNEGSKA (reference sequence). Unique molecular identifiers were carried by the TCR beta cDNA libraries. cDNA molecules numbering some 500,000 came from roughly 1 to 10 million T cells. TCRdb processed the PCR reads anew with MiXCR; each CDR3 protein has one entry. Of under 900,000 distinct CDR3 sequences in the sample, about 53% were seen once. The sequence was collected from a girl under 18 with multiple sclerosis. The J gene is TRBJ2-7, the V gene TRBV20-1; D uncertain. Material: blood. The CDR3 protein is CSARPGPVGEQYF. The CDR3 region has the DNA TGCAGTGCTAGGCCGGGCCCGGTTGGCGAGCAGTACTTC.